The present T cell receptor beta chain was sequenced within a study of T cells in Graves' hyperthyroidism and ophthalmopathy. This CDR3 is built from 17 residues. Germline V CDR1 and CDR2: DFQATT, SNEGSKA (reference sequence). V lost 0 bases and J lost 0, with 14 bases in between. Amplified TCR beta CDR3 regions came from RNA transcripts. Primed by the HTBI set, a first-round RT-PCR was run on the TCR CDR3. TCRdb processed the multiplex PCR reads anew with MiXCR; each CDR3 protein has one entry. This sample has about 290,000 distinct CDR3 sequences, with approximately 16% found just once. The TCR originated in a woman in her 50s with Graves' hyperthyroidism that later progressed to Graves' ophthalmopathy. Sequencing input: blood. The chain is built from TRBV20-1 and TRBJ1-4; no definite D call. CDR3 DNA: TGCAGTGCTAGAGATCTCTGGAGAGACGCAACTAATGAAAAACTGTTTTTT. Translated, it gives CSARDLWRDATNEKLFF.